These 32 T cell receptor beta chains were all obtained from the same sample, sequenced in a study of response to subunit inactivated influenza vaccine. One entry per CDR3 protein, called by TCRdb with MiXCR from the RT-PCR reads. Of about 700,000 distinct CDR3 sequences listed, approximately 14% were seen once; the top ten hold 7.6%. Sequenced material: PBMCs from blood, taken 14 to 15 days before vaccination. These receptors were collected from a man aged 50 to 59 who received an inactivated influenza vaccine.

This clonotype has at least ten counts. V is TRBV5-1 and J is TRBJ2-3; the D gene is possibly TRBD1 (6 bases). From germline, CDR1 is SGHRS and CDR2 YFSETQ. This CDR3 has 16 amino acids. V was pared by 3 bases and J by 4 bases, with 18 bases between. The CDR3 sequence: CASSSSQTGWADTQYF. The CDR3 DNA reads TGCGCCAGCAGCTCCTCACAGACAGGATGGGCAGATACGCAGTATTTT.

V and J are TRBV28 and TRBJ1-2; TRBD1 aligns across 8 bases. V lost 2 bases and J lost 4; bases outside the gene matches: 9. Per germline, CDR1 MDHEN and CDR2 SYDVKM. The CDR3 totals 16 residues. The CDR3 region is CASSLRSYGQGYGYTF. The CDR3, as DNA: TGTGCCAGCAGTTTACGGTCGTACGGACAGGGCTATGGCTACACCTTC.

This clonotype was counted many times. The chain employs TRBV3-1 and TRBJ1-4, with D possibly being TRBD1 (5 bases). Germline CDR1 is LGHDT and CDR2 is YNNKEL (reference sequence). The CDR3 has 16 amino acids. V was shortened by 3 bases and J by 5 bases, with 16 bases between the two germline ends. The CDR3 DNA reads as TGTGCCAGCAGCCAGCTTTCGAGGAGGGGCAATGAAAAACTGTTTTTT. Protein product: CASSQLSRRGNEKLFF.

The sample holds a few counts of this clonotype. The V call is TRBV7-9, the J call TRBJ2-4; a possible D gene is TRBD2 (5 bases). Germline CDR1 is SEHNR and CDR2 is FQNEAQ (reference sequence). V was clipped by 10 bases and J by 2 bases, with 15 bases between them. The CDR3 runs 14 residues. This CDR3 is CAIKDGGSKNIQYF. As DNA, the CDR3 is TGTGCCATCAAAGACGGCGGGTCCAAAAACATTCAGTACTTC.

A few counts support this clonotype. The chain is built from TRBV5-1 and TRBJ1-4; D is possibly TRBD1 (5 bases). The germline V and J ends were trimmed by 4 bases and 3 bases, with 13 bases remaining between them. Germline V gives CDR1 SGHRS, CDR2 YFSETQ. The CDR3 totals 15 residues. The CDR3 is CASSPRGAANEKLFF. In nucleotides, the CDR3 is TGCGCCAGCAGCCCGAGAGGGGCCGCTAATGAAAAACTGTTTTTT.

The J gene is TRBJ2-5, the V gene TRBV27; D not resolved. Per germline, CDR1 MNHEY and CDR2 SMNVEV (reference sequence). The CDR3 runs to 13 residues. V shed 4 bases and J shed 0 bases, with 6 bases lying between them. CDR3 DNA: TGTGCCAGCAGTTCGGCCAACCAAGAGACCCAGTACTTC. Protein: CASSSANQETQYF.

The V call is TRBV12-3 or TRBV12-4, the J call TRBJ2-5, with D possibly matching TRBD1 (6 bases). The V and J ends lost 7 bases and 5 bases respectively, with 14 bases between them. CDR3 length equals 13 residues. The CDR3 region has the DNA TGTGCCAGCACCAGACAGGCTGGGGAGACCCAGTACTTC. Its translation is CASTRQAGETQYF.

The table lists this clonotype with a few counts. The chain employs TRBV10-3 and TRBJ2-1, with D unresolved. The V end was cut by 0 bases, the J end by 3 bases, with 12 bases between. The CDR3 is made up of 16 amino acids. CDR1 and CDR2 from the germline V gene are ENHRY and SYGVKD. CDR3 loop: CAISESTSIIYNEQFF. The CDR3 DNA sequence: TGTGCCATCAGTGAGTCAACTTCGATTATCTACAATGAGCAGTTCTTC.

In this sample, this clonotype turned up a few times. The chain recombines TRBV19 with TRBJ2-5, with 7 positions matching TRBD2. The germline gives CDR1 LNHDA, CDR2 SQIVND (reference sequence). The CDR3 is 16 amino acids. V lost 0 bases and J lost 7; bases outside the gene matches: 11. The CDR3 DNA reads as TGTGCCAGTAGTATAGATTGGCGGGAGCGTTCCGGGACCCAGTACTTC. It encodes CASSIDWRERSGTQYF.

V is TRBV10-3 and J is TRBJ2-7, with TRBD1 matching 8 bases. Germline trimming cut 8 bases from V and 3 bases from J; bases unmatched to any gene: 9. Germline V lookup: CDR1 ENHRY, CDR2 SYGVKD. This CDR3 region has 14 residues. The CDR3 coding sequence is TGTGCCATCCGCAGTGCGACAGGGGACTACGAGCAGTACTTC. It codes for CAIRSATGDYEQYF.

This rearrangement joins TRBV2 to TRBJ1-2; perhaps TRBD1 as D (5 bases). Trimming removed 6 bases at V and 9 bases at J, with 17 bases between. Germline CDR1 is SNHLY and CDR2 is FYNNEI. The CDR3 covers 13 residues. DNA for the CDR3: TGTGCCAGCAGCGCTGGTAGGGGACTGAGCTACACCTTC. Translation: CASSAGRGLSYTF.

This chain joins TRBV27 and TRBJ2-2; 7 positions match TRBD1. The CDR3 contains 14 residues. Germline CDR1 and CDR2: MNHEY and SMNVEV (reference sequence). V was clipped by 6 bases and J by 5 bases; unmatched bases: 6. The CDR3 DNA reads TGTGCCAGCAGCCTGACACAGGGGACCGGGGAGCTGTTTTTT. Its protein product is CASSLTQGTGELFF.

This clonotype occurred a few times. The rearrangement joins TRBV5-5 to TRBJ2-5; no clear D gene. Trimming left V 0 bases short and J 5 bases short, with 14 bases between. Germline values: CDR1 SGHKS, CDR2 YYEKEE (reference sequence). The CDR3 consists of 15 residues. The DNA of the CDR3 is TGTGCCAGCAGCTTGGTGATTTGGGATAGGGAGACCCAGTACTTC. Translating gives CASSLVIWDRETQYF.

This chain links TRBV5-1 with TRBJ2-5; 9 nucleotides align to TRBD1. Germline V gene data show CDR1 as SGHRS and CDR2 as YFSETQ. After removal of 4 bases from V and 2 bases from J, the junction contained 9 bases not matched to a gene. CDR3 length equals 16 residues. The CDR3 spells CASSPLGTGLQETQYF. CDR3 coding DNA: TGCGCCAGCAGCCCCCTCGGGACAGGGTTGCAAGAGACCCAGTACTTC.

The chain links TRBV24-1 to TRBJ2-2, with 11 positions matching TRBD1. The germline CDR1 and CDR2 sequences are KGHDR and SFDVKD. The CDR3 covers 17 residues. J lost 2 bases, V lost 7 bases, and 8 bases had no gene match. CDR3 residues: CATRATRTGGNTGELFF. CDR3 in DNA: TGTGCCACCAGGGCCACTCGGACAGGGGGCAACACCGGGGAGCTGTTTTTT.

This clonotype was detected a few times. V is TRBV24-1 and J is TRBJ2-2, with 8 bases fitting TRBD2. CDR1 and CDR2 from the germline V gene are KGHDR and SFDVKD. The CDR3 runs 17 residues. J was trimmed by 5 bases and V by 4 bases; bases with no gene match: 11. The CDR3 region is CATSDPSGSKITGELFF. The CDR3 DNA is TGTGCCACCAGTGACCCCAGCGGGAGTAAAATAACCGGGGAGCTGTTTTTT.

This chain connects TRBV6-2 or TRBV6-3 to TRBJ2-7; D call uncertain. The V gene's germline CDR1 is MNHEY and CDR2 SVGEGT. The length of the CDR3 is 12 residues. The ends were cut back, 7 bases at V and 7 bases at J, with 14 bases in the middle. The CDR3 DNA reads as TGTGCCAGCACACAAGACACCCGGGAGCAGTACTTC. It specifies CASTQDTREQYF.

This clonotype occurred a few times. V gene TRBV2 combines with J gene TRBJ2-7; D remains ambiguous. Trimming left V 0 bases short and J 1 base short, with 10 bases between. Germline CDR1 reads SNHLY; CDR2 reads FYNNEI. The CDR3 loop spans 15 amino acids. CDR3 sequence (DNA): TGTGCCAGCAGTGAAGCGCTTGGGTTTTCCTACGAGCAGTACTTC. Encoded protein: CASSEALGFSYEQYF.

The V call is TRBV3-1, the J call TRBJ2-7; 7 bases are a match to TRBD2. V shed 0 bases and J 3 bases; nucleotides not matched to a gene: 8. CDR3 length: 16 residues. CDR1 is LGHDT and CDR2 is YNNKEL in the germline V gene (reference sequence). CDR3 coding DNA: TGTGCCAGCAGCCAAGATGTTCCGAGCGGGGACTACGAGCAGTACTTC. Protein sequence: CASSQDVPSGDYEQYF.

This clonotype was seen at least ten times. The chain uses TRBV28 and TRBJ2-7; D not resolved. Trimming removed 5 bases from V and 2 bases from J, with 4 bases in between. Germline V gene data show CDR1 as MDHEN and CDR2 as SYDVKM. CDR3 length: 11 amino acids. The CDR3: CASSTTYEQYF. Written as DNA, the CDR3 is TGTGCCAGCAGTACCACCTACGAGCAGTACTTC.

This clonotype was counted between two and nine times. The CDR3 DNA reads as TGTGCCATCAGTGAGTTCCCAGGGACCAATAGAGGCTACACCTTC. Translating gives CAISEFPGTNRGYTF. The V call is TRBV10-3, the J call TRBJ1-2; a possible D gene is TRBD1 (5 bases). Trimming left V 1 base short and J 8 bases short, with 17 bases between. CDR3 length: 15 residues. Germline values: CDR1 ENHRY, CDR2 SYGVKD.

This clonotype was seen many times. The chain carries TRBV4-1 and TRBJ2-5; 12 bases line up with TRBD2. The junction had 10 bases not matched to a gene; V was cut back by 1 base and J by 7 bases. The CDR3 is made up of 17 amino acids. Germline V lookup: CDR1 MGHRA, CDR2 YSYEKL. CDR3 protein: CASSQAPLAGGRRTQYF. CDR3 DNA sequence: TGCGCCAGCAGCCAAGCGCCACTAGCGGGGGGCCGACGGACCCAGTACTTC.

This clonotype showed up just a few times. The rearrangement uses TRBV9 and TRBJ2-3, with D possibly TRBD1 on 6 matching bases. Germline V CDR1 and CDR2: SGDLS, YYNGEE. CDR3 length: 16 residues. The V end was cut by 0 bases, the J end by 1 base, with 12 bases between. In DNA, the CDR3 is TGTGCCAGCAGCGTAGGTCCAGGGGTAGGCACAGATACGCAGTATTTT. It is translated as CASSVGPGVGTDTQYF.

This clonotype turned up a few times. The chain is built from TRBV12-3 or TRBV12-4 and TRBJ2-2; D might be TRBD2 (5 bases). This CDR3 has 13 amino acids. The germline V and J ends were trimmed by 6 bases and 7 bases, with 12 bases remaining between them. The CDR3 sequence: CASSSREFGELFF. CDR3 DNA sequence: TGTGCCAGCAGCTCGAGGGAATTCGGGGAGCTGTTTTTT.

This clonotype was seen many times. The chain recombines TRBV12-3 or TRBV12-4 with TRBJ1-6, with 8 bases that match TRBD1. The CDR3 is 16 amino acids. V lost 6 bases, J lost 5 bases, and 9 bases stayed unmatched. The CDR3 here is CASSPGQGGDNSPLHF. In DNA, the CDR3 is TGTGCCAGCAGCCCCGGACAGGGTGGAGATAATTCACCCCTCCACTTT.

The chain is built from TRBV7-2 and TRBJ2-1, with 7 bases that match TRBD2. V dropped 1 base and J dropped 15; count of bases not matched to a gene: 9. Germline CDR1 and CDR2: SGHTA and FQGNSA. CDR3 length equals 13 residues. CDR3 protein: CASSLEAGPGLFF. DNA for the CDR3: TGTGCCAGCAGCTTAGAAGCGGGACCTGGTTTGTTCTTC.

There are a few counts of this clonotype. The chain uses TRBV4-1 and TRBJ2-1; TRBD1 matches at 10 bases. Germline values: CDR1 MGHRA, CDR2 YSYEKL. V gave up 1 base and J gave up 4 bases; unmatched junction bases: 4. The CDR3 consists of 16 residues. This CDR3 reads CASSQGQGAGYNEQFF. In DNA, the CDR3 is TGCGCCAGCAGCCAAGGACAGGGGGCCGGGTACAATGAGCAGTTCTTC.

For the CDR3, the DNA is TGTGCCAGCAGCCCGGACATTTTAGGTGAGCAGTTCTTC. Amino acid sequence: CASSPDILGEQFF. The V call is TRBV4-2, the J call TRBJ2-1, with D possibly being TRBD1 (5 bases). V was cut by 4 bases and J by 9 bases, with 13 bases left in between. Germline V CDR1 and CDR2: LGHNA, YNFKEQ. This CDR3 has 13 amino acids.

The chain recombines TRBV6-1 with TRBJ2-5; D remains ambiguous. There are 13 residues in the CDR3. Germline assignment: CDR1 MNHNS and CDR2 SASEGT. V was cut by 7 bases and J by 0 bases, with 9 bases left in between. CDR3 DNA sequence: TGTGCCAGCAACCCCGACAACCAAGAGACCCAGTACTTC. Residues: CASNPDNQETQYF.

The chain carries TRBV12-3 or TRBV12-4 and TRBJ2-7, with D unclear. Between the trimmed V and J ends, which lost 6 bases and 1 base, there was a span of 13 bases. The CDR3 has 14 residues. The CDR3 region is CASSHSSKSYEQYF. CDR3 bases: TGTGCCAGCAGCCACAGCTCTAAGTCCTACGAGCAGTACTTC.

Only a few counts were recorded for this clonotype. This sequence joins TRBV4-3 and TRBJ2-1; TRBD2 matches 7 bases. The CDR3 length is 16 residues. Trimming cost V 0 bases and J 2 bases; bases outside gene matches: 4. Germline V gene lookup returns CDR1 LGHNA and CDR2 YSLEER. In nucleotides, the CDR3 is TGCGCCAGCAGCCAAGATACGGGGGGTCCCTACAATGAGCAGTTCTTC. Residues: CASSQDTGGPYNEQFF.

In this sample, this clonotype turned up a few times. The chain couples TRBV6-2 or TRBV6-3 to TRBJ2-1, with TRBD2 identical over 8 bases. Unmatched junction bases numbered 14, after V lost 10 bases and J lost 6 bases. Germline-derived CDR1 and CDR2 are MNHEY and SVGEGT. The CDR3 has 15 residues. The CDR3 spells CATLRTGGSGNEQFF. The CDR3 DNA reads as TGTGCCACTCTACGGACGGGAGGGTCCGGCAATGAGCAGTTCTTC.